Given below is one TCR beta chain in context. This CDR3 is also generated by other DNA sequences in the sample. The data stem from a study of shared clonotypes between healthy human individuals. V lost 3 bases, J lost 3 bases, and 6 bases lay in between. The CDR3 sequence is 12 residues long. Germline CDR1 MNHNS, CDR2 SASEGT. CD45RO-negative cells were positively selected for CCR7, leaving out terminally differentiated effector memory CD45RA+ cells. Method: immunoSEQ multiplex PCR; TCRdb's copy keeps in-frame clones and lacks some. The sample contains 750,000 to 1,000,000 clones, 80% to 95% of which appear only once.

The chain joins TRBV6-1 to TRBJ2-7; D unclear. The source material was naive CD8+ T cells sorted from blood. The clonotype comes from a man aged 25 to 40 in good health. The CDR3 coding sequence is TGTGCCAGCAGTGATTCTAGCTACGAGCAGTACTTC. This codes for CASSDSSYEQYF.